The entry below gives a single T cell receptor beta chain sequence along with its context. As yet, its antigen is unknown. This sample was taken from a study of cytomegalovirus exposure and HLA in healthy donors. Study observations and caveats: Most sequenced TCRs were rare (though some public TCRs occurred in many donors).

The donors formed part of the approximately 120-subject validation cohort, distinct from the approximately 670-subject first cohort. V lost 0 bases and J lost 12, with 10 bases in between. This CDR3 is built from 13 residues. Germline V gene data show CDR1 as SGHDT and CDR2 as YYEEEE. Assay used: immunoSEQ multiplex PCR; TCRdb lists only in-frame clones, some missing. The table records approximately 150,000 clones, almost 85% of them present only once. The chain is built from TRBV5-6 and TRBJ2-6; TRBD1 might be the D (5 bases). Input material: PBMCs. The source is a man younger than 40 in good health and CMV-seropositive. The CDR3 region is CASSLEQVGVLTF. Here the CDR3 DNA reads TGTGCCAGCAGCTTGGAACAGGTCGGCGTCCTGACTTTC.